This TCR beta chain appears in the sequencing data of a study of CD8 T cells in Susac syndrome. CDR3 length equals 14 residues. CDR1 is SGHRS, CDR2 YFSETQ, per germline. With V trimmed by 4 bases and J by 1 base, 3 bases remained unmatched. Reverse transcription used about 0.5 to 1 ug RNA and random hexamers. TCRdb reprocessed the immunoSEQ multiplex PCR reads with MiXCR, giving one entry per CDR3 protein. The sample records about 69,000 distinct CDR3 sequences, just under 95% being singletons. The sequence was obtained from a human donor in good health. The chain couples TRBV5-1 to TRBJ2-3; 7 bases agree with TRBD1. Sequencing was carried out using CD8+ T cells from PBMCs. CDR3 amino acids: CASSADRGTDTQYF. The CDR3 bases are TGCGCCAGCAGCGCTGACAGGGGCACAGATACGCAGTATTTT.